This TCR beta chain stems from a study of cytomegalovirus exposure and HLA in healthy donors. Broader study findings: Some segments of the V type, notably TRBV6-2 and TRBV6-3, were excluded as indistinguishable. The authors later found most CMV-associated TCR beta chains appeared HLA-restricted.

The primer mix had 60 Vbeta and 13 Jbeta primers. The protocol was immunoSEQ multiplex PCR, while the TCRdb copy is restricted to in-frame clones and leaves out a portion. The table includes roughly 200,000 clones, around 70% detected once. The CDR3 contains 16 residues. CDR1 SSHAT and CDR2 FNYEAQ come from the germline V gene (reference sequence). Regarding this clone: Its target is unknown. At one end the junction does not follow the germline gene, possibly because of a read error. In the same sample, other DNA sequences code for this CDR3.

Sequencing input: PBMCs. J is TRBJ2-2 and V is TRBV7-7; 7 nucleotides match TRBD1. The sequence came from a man aged 40-49 years in good health and CMV-seropositive. The CDR3 is CASSLQQGTNTGELFF. The CDR3 DNA follows: TGTGCCAGCAGCCTCCAACAGGGGACGAACACTGGGGAGCTGTTTTTT.